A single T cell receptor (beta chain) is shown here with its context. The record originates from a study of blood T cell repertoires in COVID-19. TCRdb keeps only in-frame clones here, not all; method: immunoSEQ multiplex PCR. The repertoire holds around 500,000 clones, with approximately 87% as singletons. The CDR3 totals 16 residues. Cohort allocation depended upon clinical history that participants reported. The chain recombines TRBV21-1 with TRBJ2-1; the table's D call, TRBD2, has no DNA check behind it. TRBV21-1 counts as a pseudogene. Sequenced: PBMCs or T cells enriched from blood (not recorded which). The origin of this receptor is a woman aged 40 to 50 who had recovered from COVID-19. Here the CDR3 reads CASTGLAGGDYNEQFF. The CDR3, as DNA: TGTGCCAGCACCGGACTAGCGGGAGGCGACTACAATGAGCAGTTCTTC.